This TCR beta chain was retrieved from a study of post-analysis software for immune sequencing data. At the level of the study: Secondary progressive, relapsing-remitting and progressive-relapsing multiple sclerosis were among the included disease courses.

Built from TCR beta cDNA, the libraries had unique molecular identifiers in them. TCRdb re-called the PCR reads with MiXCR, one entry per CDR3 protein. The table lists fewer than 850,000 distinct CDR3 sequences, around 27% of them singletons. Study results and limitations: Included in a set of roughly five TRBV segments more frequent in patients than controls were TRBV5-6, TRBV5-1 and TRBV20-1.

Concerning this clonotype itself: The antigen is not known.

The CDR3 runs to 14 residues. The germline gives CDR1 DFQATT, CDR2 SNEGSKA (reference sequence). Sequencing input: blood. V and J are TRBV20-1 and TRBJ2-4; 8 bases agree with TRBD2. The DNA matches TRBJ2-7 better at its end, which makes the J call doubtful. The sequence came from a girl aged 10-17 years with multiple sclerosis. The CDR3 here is CSAGSGSRADEQYF. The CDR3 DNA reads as TGCAGTGCCGGAAGCGGGAGTCGCGCCGACGAGCAGTACTTC.